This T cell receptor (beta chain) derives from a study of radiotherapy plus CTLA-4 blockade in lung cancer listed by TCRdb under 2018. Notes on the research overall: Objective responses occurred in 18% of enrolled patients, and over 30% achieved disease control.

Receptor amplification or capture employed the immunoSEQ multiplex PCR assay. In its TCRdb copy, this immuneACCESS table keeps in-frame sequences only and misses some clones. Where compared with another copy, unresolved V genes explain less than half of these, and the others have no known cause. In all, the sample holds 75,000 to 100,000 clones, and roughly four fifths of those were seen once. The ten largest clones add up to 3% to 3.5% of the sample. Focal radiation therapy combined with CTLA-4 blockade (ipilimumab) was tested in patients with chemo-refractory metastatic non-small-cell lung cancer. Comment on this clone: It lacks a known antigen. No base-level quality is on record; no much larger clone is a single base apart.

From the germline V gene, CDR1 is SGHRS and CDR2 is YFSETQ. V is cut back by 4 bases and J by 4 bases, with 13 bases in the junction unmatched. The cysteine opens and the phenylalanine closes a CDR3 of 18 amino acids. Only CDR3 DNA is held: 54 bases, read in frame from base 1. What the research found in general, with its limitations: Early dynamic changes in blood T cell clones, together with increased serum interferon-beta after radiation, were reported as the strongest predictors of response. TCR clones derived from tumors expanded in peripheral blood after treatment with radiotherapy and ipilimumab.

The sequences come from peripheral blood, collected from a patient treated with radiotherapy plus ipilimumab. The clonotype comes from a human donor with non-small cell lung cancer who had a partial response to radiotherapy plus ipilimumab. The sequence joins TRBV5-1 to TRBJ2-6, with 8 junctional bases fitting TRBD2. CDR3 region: CASSPGAGGASGANVLTF. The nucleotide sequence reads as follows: TGCGCCAGCAGCCCCGGGGCGGGGGGCGCTTCCGGGGCCAACGTCCTGACTTTC.